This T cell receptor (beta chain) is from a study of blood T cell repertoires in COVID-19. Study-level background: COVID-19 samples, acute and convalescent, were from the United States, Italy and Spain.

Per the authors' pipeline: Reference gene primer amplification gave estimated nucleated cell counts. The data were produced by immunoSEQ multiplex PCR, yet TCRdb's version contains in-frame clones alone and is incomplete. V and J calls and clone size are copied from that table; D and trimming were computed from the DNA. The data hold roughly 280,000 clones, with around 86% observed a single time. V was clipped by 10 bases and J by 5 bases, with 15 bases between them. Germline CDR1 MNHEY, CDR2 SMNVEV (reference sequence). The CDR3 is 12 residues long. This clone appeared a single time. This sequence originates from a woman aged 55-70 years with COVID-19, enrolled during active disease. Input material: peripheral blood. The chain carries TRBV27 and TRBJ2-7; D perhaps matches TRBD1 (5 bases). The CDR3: CATHTGIHEQYF. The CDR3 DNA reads TGTGCCACCCACACAGGTATCCACGAGCAGTACTTC.